Each of the 14 T cell receptor beta chains below was sequenced from the same sample in a study of blood T cell repertoires in COVID-19. The method was immunoSEQ multiplex PCR; TCRdb's version includes in-frame clones alone and lacks a portion of them. The top ten clones hold more than 4% of a sample with about 280,000 clones, 82% of them seen once. Sequencing was done on a sample of PBMCs or T cells enriched from blood (not recorded which). The receptor set was obtained from a man aged 35 to 55 who had been exposed to COVID-19.

J is TRBJ2-4 and V is TRBV7-9, with 8 bases fitting TRBD2. CDR3 length equals 15 residues. Germline V gene lookup returns CDR1 SEHNR and CDR2 FQNEAQ (reference sequence). Trimming removed 5 bases from V and 1 base from J; junction bases left unmatched: 4. The CDR3 spells CASSPGGFAKNIQYF. The CDR3 nucleotides read TGTGCCAGCAGCCCGGGAGGGTTTGCCAAAAACATTCAGTACTTC.

This chain connects TRBV2 to TRBJ2-5; TRBD2 agrees at 11 bases. The V segment lost 2 bases and the J segment 5 bases; nucleotides outside the gene matches: 4. Looked up from germline, CDR1 is SNHLY and CDR2 is FYNNEI. The CDR3 is made up of 15 amino acids. CDR3 sequence (DNA): TGTGCCAGCAGTGAAACGGGGACTAGCGGTGAGACCCAGTACTTC. Translating gives CASSETGTSGETQYF.

The CDR3 sequence is CASSRTANQPQHF. In DNA form, the CDR3 reads TGTGCCAGCAGTCGGACAGCTAATCAGCCCCAGCATTTT. The chain combines TRBV3-1 (or the pseudogene TRBV3-2) with TRBJ1-5; TRBD1 is a possible D gene (6 bases). Germline CDR1 is LGHDT and CDR2 is YNNKEL (reference sequence). This CDR3 has 13 residues. Between the trimmed V and J ends, which lost 6 bases and 4 bases, there was a span of 10 bases.

The chain carries TRBV30 and TRBJ1-1, with unresolved D. There are 13 residues in the CDR3. V lost 4 bases, J lost 1 base, and 10 bases lay in between. Germline CDR1 reads GTSNPN; CDR2 reads SVGIG (reference sequence). CDR3 protein: CAWTIGSNTEAFF. CDR3 bases: TGTGCCTGGACCATCGGGTCGAACACTGAAGCTTTCTTT.

V gene TRBV11-2 combines with J gene TRBJ2-3; TRBD1 might be the D (5 bases). Germline CDR1 reads SGHAT; CDR2 reads FQNNGV. The CDR3 is 15 amino acids. The ends were cut back, 2 bases at V and 0 bases at J, with 9 bases in the middle. CDR3 sequence reads: CASSLSRVSTDTQYF. As DNA, the CDR3 is TGTGCCAGCAGCTTATCCAGGGTTAGCACAGATACGCAGTATTTT.

The chain links TRBV19 to TRBJ2-5; 14 bases map to TRBD2. The V and J ends lost 9 bases and 5 bases, in that order; junction bases with no gene match: 8. This CDR3 is 15 amino acids long. Germline V lookup: CDR1 LNHDA, CDR2 SQIVND (reference sequence). CDR3 coding DNA: TGTGCCAGATGGAGGTGGACTAGCGGGAGGGAGACCCAGTACTTC. Translation: CARWRWTSGRETQYF.

The rearrangement links TRBV7-9 to TRBJ2-2; TRBD2 matches 7 bases. The V and J ends lost 7 bases and 6 bases, in that order; junction bases with no gene match: 11. This CDR3 is built from 15 residues. Germline-derived CDR1 and CDR2 are SEHNR and FQNEAQ (reference sequence). The CDR3 region is CASNRRGRAAGELFF. For the CDR3, the DNA is TGTGCCAGCAATCGGCGCGGGAGAGCAGCCGGGGAGCTGTTTTTT.

This chain uses TRBV6-5 with TRBJ2-7; perhaps TRBD2 as D (7 bases). Trimming pared 6 bases from V and 6 bases from J, leaving 18 bases between. The germline gives CDR1 MNHEY, CDR2 SVGAGI. The CDR3 extends over 14 amino acids. CDR3 nucleotides: TGTGCCAGCAGGACTGGGGGGGCGGCCTCCGAGCAGTACTTC. It yields the protein CASRTGGAASEQYF.

The chain has TRBV3-1 (or the pseudogene TRBV3-2) and TRBJ2-3; 13 nucleotides match TRBD2. The CDR3 has 16 residues. Trimming at V came to 1 base and at J to 10 bases, leaving 8 bases not matched to a gene. Germline V lookup: CDR1 LGHDT, CDR2 YNNKEL (reference sequence). The CDR3 sequence: CASSQALTSGRGAQYF. The CDR3 DNA reads TGTGCCAGCAGCCAAGCCCTCACTAGCGGGAGGGGTGCGCAGTATTTT.

The chain is built from TRBV9 and TRBJ1-2, with D tentatively TRBD1 (5 bases). The CDR3 totals 16 residues. Per the germline V gene, CDR1 is SGDLS and CDR2 is YYNGEE. The V gene lost 0 bases and the J gene lost 3 bases, with 15 bases spanning the gap. This CDR3 is CASSVAGGRRDYGYTF. CDR3 nucleotides: TGTGCCAGCAGCGTAGCGGGGGGTAGACGTGACTATGGCTACACCTTC. The variable domain in full, with the rest retrieved from reference TRBV9 and TRBJ1-2, is DSGVTQTPKHLITATGQRVTLRCSPRSGDLSVYWYQQSLDQGLQFLIQYYNGEERAKGNILERFSAQQFPDLHSELNLSSLELGDSALYFCASSVAGGRRDYGYTFGSGTRLTVV.

In this sample, this clone turned up many times. The sample holds other DNA sequences that translate to the same CDR3. V usage is TRBV19 and J usage is TRBJ1-5; D uncertain. This CDR3 is built from 14 residues. V was pared by 6 bases and J by 2 bases, with 11 bases between. Germline V gives CDR1 LNHDA, CDR2 SQIVND (reference sequence). The CDR3 DNA reads TGTGCCAGTAGATTAGGGAGCGGCAATCAGCCCCAGCATTTT. Protein sequence: CASRLGSGNQPQHF.

The chain employs TRBV7-9 and TRBJ2-1; D is unresolved. Germline V gene lookup returns CDR1 SEHNR and CDR2 FQNEAQ (reference sequence). V shed 11 bases and J shed 1 base, with 12 bases lying between them. This CDR3 has 13 amino acids. The CDR3: CAVLRSSYNEQFF. CDR3 nucleotides: TGTGCCGTGTTGAGGTCATCCTACAATGAGCAGTTCTTC.

The chain is built from TRBV27 and TRBJ2-7, with TRBD2 matching 7 bases. The CDR3 has 14 residues. V gave up 6 bases and J gave up 3 bases; unmatched junction bases: 8. The germline gives CDR1 MNHEY, CDR2 SMNVEV (reference sequence). The CDR3, as DNA: TGTGCCAGCAGCATCCGGGAGGAGGGCTACGAGCAGTACTTC. Translation: CASSIREEGYEQYF.

The genes are TRBV5-1 and TRBJ1-2, with D possibly TRBD1 on 6 matching bases. The CDR3 is 13 residues long. Trimming cost V 0 bases and J 6 bases, with 9 bases left between them. In germline, CDR1 is SGHRS, CDR2 YFSETQ. Here the CDR3 reads CASSLAGDNGYTF. As DNA, the CDR3 is TGCGCCAGCAGCTTGGCAGGGGATAATGGCTACACCTTC.